The text below deals with one T cell receptor beta chain. The study drew the donors from its 120-subject validation cohort, separate from the approximately 700-subject first cohort. The data are from a study of cytomegalovirus exposure and HLA in healthy donors. Generated by immunoSEQ multiplex PCR, the TCRdb table keeps only in-frame clones and is missing some. The sample contains about 270,000 clones, 86% of which appear only once. This CDR3 contains 15 residues. V was clipped by 1 base and J by 8 bases, with 15 bases between them. The germline gives CDR1 SGHDN, CDR2 FVKESK. The rearrangement uses TRBV14 and TRBJ2-1; a weak D match, TRBD2 (6 bases). The receptor was derived from a woman under 30 in good health and CMV-seronegative. The sequenced material came from PBMCs. CDR3 coding DNA: TGTGCCAGCAGCCAAGTAGTGGGGGGACTTGATGAGCAGTTCTTC. Translation gives CASSQVVGGLDEQFF. The full variable domain, in which reference TRBV14 and TRBJ2-1 provide the parts outside the CDR3, is EAGVTQFPSHSVIEKGQTVTLRCDPISGHDNLYWYRRVMGKEIKFLLHFVKESKQDESGMPNNRFLAERTGGTYSTLKVQPAELEDSGVYFCASSQVVGGLDEQFFGPGTRLTVL.